The 32 T cell receptor beta chains below were found in one sample sequenced in a study of blood T cell repertoires in COVID-19. TCRdb's copy holds only in-frame clones and misses some; the assay was immunoSEQ multiplex PCR. The repertoire holds over 200,000 clones, around 84% seen once, with 15% to 20% in the top ten. The material sequenced was peripheral blood. These receptors all come from a woman of 80 years or more with active or convalescent COVID-19.

This chain joins TRBV3-1 (or the pseudogene TRBV3-2) and TRBJ1-1, with D possibly being TRBD1 (5 bases). Trimming shortened V by 5 bases and J by 1 base, and 14 bases separated the two germline ends. CDR1 is LGHDT, CDR2 YNNKEL, per germline (reference sequence). This CDR3 region has 15 residues. This chain's CDR3 is CASSTTLTGNTEAFF. CDR3 coding DNA: TGTGCCAGCAGCACTACGCTTACAGGGAACACTGAAGCTTTCTTT.

This chain joins TRBV7-9 and TRBJ1-6, with TRBD1 as a possible D gene (6 bases). The CDR3 totals 14 residues. The germline CDR1 and CDR2 sequences are SEHNR and FQNEAQ (reference sequence). The V and J ends lost 1 base and 8 bases respectively, with 9 bases between them. The CDR3: CASSLEGQYSPLHF. The CDR3 DNA follows: TGTGCCAGCAGCTTAGAAGGACAGTATTCACCCCTCCACTTT.

This chain links TRBV6-4 with TRBJ2-3; 9 bases match TRBD1. CDR1 and CDR2 from the germline V gene are MRHNA and SNTAGT. The CDR3 has 18 residues. V shed 4 bases and J 0 bases; nucleotides not matched to a gene: 11. DNA of the CDR3: TGTGCCAGCAGTGGGGACAGGGCCCAAAAATCTAGCACAGATACGCAGTATTTT. Its protein is CASSGDRAQKSSTDTQYF.

The chain combines TRBV4-1 with TRBJ2-6, with 12 positions matching TRBD1. Germline CDR1 is MGHRA and CDR2 is YSYEKL. The V segment lost 8 bases and the J segment 3 bases; nucleotides outside the gene matches: 14. This CDR3 has 19 amino acids. The CDR3 sequence is CASARDPGQGAFGANVLTF. CDR3 bases: TGCGCCAGCGCACGGGATCCGGGACAGGGGGCTTTTGGGGCCAACGTCCTGACTTTC.

The chain joins TRBV19 to TRBJ2-5; 8 bases agree with TRBD1. The CDR3 totals 16 residues. Germline V gene lookup returns CDR1 LNHDA and CDR2 SQIVND (reference sequence). J gave up 5 bases and V 4 bases, and 12 bases lay outside the gene matches. In DNA form, the CDR3 reads TGTGCCAGTAGTACCCCCGGACAGGGTTTCGTGGAGACCCAGTACTTC. Translating it yields CASSTPGQGFVETQYF.

This chain links TRBV6-1 with TRBJ2-1, with TRBD2 matching 7 bases. Germline assignment: CDR1 MNHNS and CDR2 SASEGT. The CDR3 contains 14 residues. The ends lost 3 bases at V and 12 bases at J; junction bases unmatched: 11. The CDR3 DNA follows: TGTGCCAGCAGTGACACAACCCCAAAGCGGGGGCAGTTCTTC. It is translated as CASSDTTPKRGQFF.

The J gene is TRBJ2-7, the V gene TRBV10-3; TRBD1 might be the D (5 bases). Per germline, CDR1 ENHRY and CDR2 SYGVKD. The CDR3 length is 13 residues. The V gene lost 11 bases and the J gene lost 3 bases, with 17 bases spanning the gap. Written as DNA, the CDR3 is TGTGCCTCCACAGGCTCTAATTTCTACGAGCAGTACTTC. Its protein is CASTGSNFYEQYF.

This chain links TRBV9 with TRBJ2-3; TRBD1 might be the D (5 bases). Trimming shortened V by 6 bases and J by 1 base, and 15 bases separated the two germline ends. This CDR3 is built from 15 residues. From germline, CDR1 is SGDLS and CDR2 YYNGEE. The CDR3 sequence: CASNWGGAGTDTQYF. The CDR3 DNA reads TGTGCCAGCAACTGGGGCGGAGCAGGCACAGATACGCAGTATTTT.

The V and J genes are TRBV5-6 and TRBJ2-3, with 7 bases identical to TRBD1. The germline CDR1 and CDR2 sequences are SGHDT and YYEEEE. CDR3 size: 16 residues. J was trimmed by 1 base and V by 1 base; bases with no gene match: 6. CDR3 region: CASSLPDRAGTDTQYF. The CDR3 nucleotides are TGTGCCAGCAGCTTGCCAGACAGGGCGGGCACAGATACGCAGTATTTT.

The V call is TRBV5-1, the J call TRBJ2-1; the match to TRBD1 covers 7 bases. CDR3 length: 15 amino acids. The V segment lost 0 bases and the J segment 3 bases; nucleotides outside the gene matches: 3. Germline values: CDR1 SGHRS, CDR2 YFSETQ. Here the CDR3 reads CASSLAGTDYNEQFF. The CDR3 DNA sequence: TGCGCCAGCAGCTTGGCAGGGACAGACTACAATGAGCAGTTCTTC.

This rearrangement joins TRBV7-2 to TRBJ2-2; 11 bases match TRBD2. Germline-derived CDR1 and CDR2 are SGHTA and FQGNSA. This CDR3 spans 18 amino acids. The V and J ends lost 4 bases and 13 bases, in that order; junction bases with no gene match: 20. The CDR3: CASSSQGPGTSGRRGLFF. In DNA form, the CDR3 reads TGTGCCAGCAGCTCCCAGGGCCCCGGGACTAGCGGCCGTCGGGGGCTGTTTTTT.

In DNA form, the CDR3 reads TGTGCCAGCGAGGGTCCGAAGCGGGATTGGATCCCCGTCACCCAAAACTCCAATGAGCAGTTCTTC. Its protein is CASEGPKRDWIPVTQNSNEQFF. This rearrangement joins TRBV6-8 to TRBJ2-1, with TRBD2 identical over 7 bases. The CDR3 length is 22 residues. After removal of 8 bases from V and 6 bases from J, the junction contained 34 bases not matched to a gene. Looked up from germline, CDR1 is MNHGY and CDR2 is SAAAGT.

The chain couples TRBV19 to TRBJ2-5; 7 bases map to TRBD1. Germline CDR1 and CDR2: LNHDA and SQIVND (reference sequence). V was pared by 4 bases and J by 2 bases, with 1 base of the junction left unmatched. The CDR3 consists of 13 residues. As DNA, the CDR3 is TGTGCCAGTAGTAGGGACAGACAAGAGACCCAGTACTTC. This gives the protein CASSRDRQETQYF.

This rearrangement joins TRBV7-3 to TRBJ2-3, with 8 positions matching TRBD2. Unmatched junction bases numbered 8, after V lost 5 bases and J lost 4 bases. This CDR3 spans 15 amino acids. Germline CDR1 reads SGHTA; CDR2 reads FQGTGA. CDR3 amino acids: CASSPGGGRPDTQYF. The CDR3 DNA reads as TGTGCCAGCAGCCCGGGAGGGGGGAGGCCAGATACGCAGTATTTT. Full variable domain (remainder filled in from reference TRBV7-3 and TRBJ2-3): GAGVSQTPSNKVTEKGKYVELRCDPISGHTALYWYRQSLGQGPEFLIYFQGTGAADDSGLPNDRFFAVRPEGSVSTLKIQRTERGDSAVYLCASSPGGGRPDTQYFGPGTRLTVL.

The chain carries TRBV18 and TRBJ2-3; 9 bases agree with TRBD1. Germline V gene lookup returns CDR1 KGHSH and CDR2 LQKENI. This CDR3 has 15 residues. V dropped 3 bases and J dropped 2; count of bases not matched to a gene: 3. CDR3 loop: CASSPTGGYTDTQYF. The CDR3 DNA follows: TGTGCCAGCTCACCGACAGGGGGTTACACAGATACGCAGTATTTT.

The chain has TRBV4-2 and TRBJ1-1; D gene unclear. Germline CDR1 reads LGHNA; CDR2 reads YNFKEQ. The CDR3 consists of 15 residues. The V gene lost 1 base and the J gene lost 1 base, with 10 bases spanning the gap. CDR3 DNA sequence: TGTGCCAGCAGCCAAGGCGGGCTGGAGAACACTGAAGCTTTCTTT. It is translated as CASSQGGLENTEAFF.

The genes are TRBV28 and TRBJ2-7, with 8 bases matching TRBD1. J lost 0 bases, V lost 5 bases, and 6 bases had no gene match. Germline values: CDR1 MDHEN, CDR2 SYDVKM. The CDR3 runs 15 residues. The CDR3 here is CASSADRGFSYEQYF. As DNA, the CDR3 is TGTGCCAGCAGTGCCGACAGGGGCTTCTCCTACGAGCAGTACTTC.

V is TRBV5-1 and J is TRBJ1-2, with D perhaps matching TRBD1 (5 bases). CDR3 length: 15 residues. Germline-derived CDR1 and CDR2 are SGHRS and YFSETQ. V dropped 0 bases and J dropped 0 bases, with 9 bases sitting between them. CDR3 DNA: TGCGCCAGCAGCTTGGACAGGCCTGCTAACTATGGCTACACCTTC. The encoded protein is CASSLDRPANYGYTF.

This chain uses TRBV11-3 with TRBJ2-5; D is undetermined. Looked up from germline, CDR1 is SGHNT and CDR2 is YENEEA. There are 15 residues in the CDR3. V lost 4 bases, J lost 5 bases, and 17 bases lay in between. The DNA for the CDR3 is TGTGCCAGCAGCTCCCCGAAAGATAGTCCTGAGACCCAGTACTTC. Translating gives CASSSPKDSPETQYF.

The chain is built from TRBV20-1 and TRBJ1-1; D unresolved. This CDR3 comprises 13 residues. CDR1 is DFQATT, CDR2 SNEGSKA, per germline (reference sequence). V was cut by 3 bases and J by 4 bases, with 12 bases left in between. The CDR3 here is CSASAAVVTEAFF. CDR3 nucleotide sequence: TGCAGTGCTAGTGCGGCGGTGGTCACTGAAGCTTTCTTT.

This rearrangement joins TRBV6-5 to TRBJ1-2; tentative D call: TRBD1 (5 bases). The length of the CDR3 is 15 residues. The V end was cut by 5 bases, the J end by 4 bases, with 17 bases between. In germline, CDR1 is MNHEY, CDR2 SVGAGI. The CDR3 region is CASSLTGLGRYGYTF. The CDR3 DNA follows: TGTGCCAGCAGTCTCACGGGACTGGGGCGCTATGGCTACACCTTC.

The chain uses TRBV5-1 and TRBJ1-2; TRBD1 aligns across 8 bases. Trimming removed 5 bases from V and 4 bases from J; junction bases left unmatched: 4. The CDR3 covers 13 residues. Germline V gene sequence: CDR1 SGHRS, CDR2 YFSETQ. This chain's CDR3 is CASRTGDGYGYTF. CDR3 in DNA: TGCGCCAGCAGGACAGGGGACGGCTATGGCTACACCTTC.

The chain couples TRBV4-3 to TRBJ2-3, with 12 bases fitting TRBD2. The CDR3 is 17 residues long. Germline CDR1 is LGHNA and CDR2 is YSLEER. The trim removed 2 bases at V and 5 bases at J, leaving 8 bases unmatched. The CDR3 DNA follows: TGCGCCAGCAGCCAAACTCTAGCGGGAGGGCGGGGAGATACGCAGTATTTT. This gives the protein CASSQTLAGGRGDTQYF.

This clone was counted between two and nine times. The rearrangement joins TRBV10-3 to TRBJ1-6, with TRBD1 matching over 7 bases. The CDR3 is 14 amino acids. Losses at the gene ends were 4 bases for V and 7 bases for J; bases not matched to a gene: 4. Germline V gene sequence: CDR1 ENHRY, CDR2 SYGVKD. CDR3 DNA sequence: TGTGCCATCAGTGCCGGACAGGAAAATTCACCCCTCCACTTT. Encoded protein: CAISAGQENSPLHF.

The chain links TRBV19 to TRBJ1-1; 9 bases map to TRBD1. The germline gives CDR1 LNHDA, CDR2 SQIVND (reference sequence). V was pared by 3 bases and J by 1 base, with 12 bases of the junction left unmatched. The length of the CDR3 is 18 residues. This CDR3 is CASSILGQGLFPNTEAFF. The CDR3, as DNA: TGTGCCAGTAGTATTTTGGGACAGGGTCTTTTTCCGAACACTGAAGCTTTCTTT.

With respect to this clone: The sample carries other DNA sequences with the same CDR3. V and J are TRBV19 and TRBJ1-5, with TRBD1 as a possible D gene (6 bases). CDR1 and CDR2 (germline): LNHDA, SQIVND (reference sequence). This CDR3 spans 13 amino acids. V gave up 6 bases and J gave up 5 bases, with 11 bases separating them. This CDR3 reads CASRRTAHQPQHF. DNA of the CDR3: TGTGCCAGTAGGAGGACAGCCCATCAGCCCCAGCATTTT.

The rearrangement joins TRBV6-5 to TRBJ2-6, with D possibly being TRBD2 (5 bases). Per the germline V gene, CDR1 is MNHEY and CDR2 is SVGAGI. Trimming shortened V by 6 bases and J by 0 bases, and 6 bases separated the two germline ends. The CDR3 is 14 amino acids. This CDR3 is CASREVSGANVLTF. The CDR3 DNA sequence: TGTGCCAGCAGGGAGGTCTCTGGGGCCAACGTCCTGACTTTC.

The chain carries TRBV27 and TRBJ1-2, with a possible D match to TRBD1 (5 bases). V lost 4 bases and J 8 bases, leaving 11 bases between the germline ends. Per germline, CDR1 MNHEY and CDR2 SMNVEV (reference sequence). The CDR3 is 12 amino acids. The CDR3 loop is CASSSTGGGYTF. CDR3 coding DNA: TGTGCCAGCAGTTCGACGGGGGGGGGCTACACCTTC.

The chain is built from TRBV9 and TRBJ2-2; D is perhaps TRBD1 (6 bases). The CDR3 contains 16 residues. Germline V gene lookup returns CDR1 SGDLS and CDR2 YYNGEE. V shed 4 bases and J shed 6 bases, with 19 bases lying between them. The CDR3 coding sequence is TGTGCCAGCAGCCCCCAGGGGCTAGGGATGTCCGGGGAGCTGTTTTTT. This gives the protein CASSPQGLGMSGELFF.

The chain joins TRBV6-5 to TRBJ2-7, with a possible D match to TRBD2 (5 bases). The V and J ends lost 8 bases and 2 bases respectively, with 13 bases between them. Germline V gives CDR1 MNHEY, CDR2 SVGAGI. The CDR3 length is 13 residues. This CDR3 reads CASGRSGAYEQYF. Written as DNA, the CDR3 is TGTGCCAGCGGAAGGTCCGGGGCCTACGAGCAGTACTTC.

The CDR3 DNA reads as TGTGCCAGCTCACCATTAACAGAAGTGAACACTGAAGCTTTCTTT. Encoded protein: CASSPLTEVNTEAFF. The chain is built from TRBV18 and TRBJ1-1; D unclear. Deletions cut 2 bases from V and 0 bases from J, with 10 bases between. This CDR3 has 15 amino acids. Germline assignment: CDR1 KGHSH and CDR2 LQKENI.

The chain carries TRBV5-1 and TRBJ2-1, with 10 bases identical to TRBD1. The CDR3 contains 15 residues. J gave up 3 bases and V 0 bases, and 0 bases lay outside the gene matches. The V gene's germline CDR1 is SGHRS and CDR2 YFSETQ. DNA for the CDR3: TGCGCCAGCAGCTTGGGGGACAGGGGCTACAATGAGCAGTTCTTC. Encoded protein: CASSLGDRGYNEQFF.